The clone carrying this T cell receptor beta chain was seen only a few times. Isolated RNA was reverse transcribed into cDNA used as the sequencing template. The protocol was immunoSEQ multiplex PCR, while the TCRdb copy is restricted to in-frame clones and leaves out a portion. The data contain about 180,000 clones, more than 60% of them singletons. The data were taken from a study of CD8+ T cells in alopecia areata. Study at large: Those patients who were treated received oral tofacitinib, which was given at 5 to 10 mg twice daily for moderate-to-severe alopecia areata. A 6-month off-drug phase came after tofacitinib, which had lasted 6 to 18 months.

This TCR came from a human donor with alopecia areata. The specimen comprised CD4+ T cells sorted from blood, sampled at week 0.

The CDR3 protein is CSVVYTSGGYEQFF. The CDR3 nucleotides are TGCAGCGTTGTCTATACTAGCGGGGGGTATGAGCAGTTCTTC. V is TRBV29-1 and J is TRBJ2-1, with 12 bases identical to TRBD2. CDR3 length equals 14 residues. Germline assignment: CDR1 SQVTM and CDR2 ANQGSEA. V shed 4 bases and J 8 bases; nucleotides not matched to a gene: 6.